The 3 T cell receptor beta chains in this list originate from one sample, sequenced in a study of CD8 T cells in Susac syndrome. With random hexamers, reverse transcription was performed on roughly 0.45 to 1 ug of RNA. From the immunoSEQ multiplex PCR reads, TCRdb called clonotypes with MiXCR, one entry per CDR3 protein. The data show about 240,000 distinct CDR3 sequences, with 90% to 96% seen just once and about 0.094% held by the top ten. Sequenced: CD4+ T cells from PBMCs. Every receptor here comes from a human donor with Susac syndrome.

The chain links TRBV29-1 to TRBJ1-4; 10 nucleotides align to TRBD1. From germline, CDR1 is SQVTM and CDR2 ANQGSEA. V dropped 7 bases and J dropped 6; count of bases not matched to a gene: 5. This CDR3 contains 13 residues. The CDR3, as DNA: TGCAGCGCCGGACAGGGGGTGGATGAAAAACTGTTTTTT. It codes for CSAGQGVDEKLFF. Full variable domain (rest looked up from reference TRBV29-1 and TRBJ1-4): SAVISQKPSRDICQRGTSLTIQCQVDSQVTMMFWYRQQPGQSLTLIATANQGSEATYESGFVIDKFPISRPNLTFSTLTVSNMSPEDSSIYLCSAGQGVDEKLFFGSGTQLSVL.

Here the CDR3 reads CAWSEYRNIQYF. The DNA for the CDR3 is TGTGCCTGGAGTGAGTATCGAAACATTCAGTACTTC. The rearrangement uses TRBV30 and TRBJ2-4; D unresolved. This CDR3 contains 12 residues. Trimming took 1 base from V and 6 from J, leaving 7 bases between them. Germline V lookup: CDR1 GTSNPN, CDR2 SVGIG (reference sequence).

The gene calls are TRBV9 and TRBJ2-1, with 9 bases lining up with TRBD2. The CDR3 loop spans 16 amino acids. The ends lost 2 bases at V and 8 bases at J; junction bases unmatched: 11. Looked up from germline, CDR1 is SGDLS and CDR2 is YYNGEE. In DNA, the CDR3 is TGTGCCAGCAGCGTTTCCGGGACTAGCCGGGTCGATGAGCAGTTCTTC. This codes for CASSVSGTSRVDEQFF.